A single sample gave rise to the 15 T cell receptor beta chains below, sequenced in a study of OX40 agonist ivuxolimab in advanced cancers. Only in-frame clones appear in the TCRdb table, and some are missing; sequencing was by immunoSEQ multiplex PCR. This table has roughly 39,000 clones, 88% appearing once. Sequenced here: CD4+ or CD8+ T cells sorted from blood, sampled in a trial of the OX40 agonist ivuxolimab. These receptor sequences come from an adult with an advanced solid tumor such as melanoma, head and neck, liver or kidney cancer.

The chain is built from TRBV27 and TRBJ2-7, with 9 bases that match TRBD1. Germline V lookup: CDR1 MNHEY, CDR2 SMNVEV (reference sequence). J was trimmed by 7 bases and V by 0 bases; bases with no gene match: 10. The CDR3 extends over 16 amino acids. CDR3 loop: CASSLSRGQGGTEQYF. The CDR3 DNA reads TGTGCCAGCAGTTTATCGAGGGGACAGGGAGGGACTGAGCAGTACTTC.

The CDR3 DNA reads TGTGCCAGCAGCACCAGACAAGATTCACCCCTCCACTTT. It yields the protein CASSTRQDSPLHF. The V and J genes are TRBV5-4 and TRBJ1-6; unclear D gene. The CDR3 extends over 13 amino acids. Between the trimmed V and J ends, which lost 4 bases and 8 bases, there was a span of 10 bases. Germline V lookup: CDR1 SGHNT, CDR2 YYREEE (reference sequence).

CDR3 loop: CASSFGAQETQYF. The CDR3 DNA is TGTGCCAGCAGTTTCGGAGCCCAAGAGACCCAGTACTTC. V usage is TRBV28 and J usage is TRBJ2-5; D is ambiguous. The CDR3 is 13 amino acids. Trimming pared 3 bases from V and 1 base from J, leaving 6 bases between. From germline, CDR1 is MDHEN and CDR2 SYDVKM.

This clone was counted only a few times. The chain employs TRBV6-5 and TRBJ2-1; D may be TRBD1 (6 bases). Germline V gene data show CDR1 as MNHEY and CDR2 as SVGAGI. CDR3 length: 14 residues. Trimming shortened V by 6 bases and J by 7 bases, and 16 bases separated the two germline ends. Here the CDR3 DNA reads TGTGCCAGCAGCCTAGGACAGATGGAAAATGAGCAGTTCTTC. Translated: CASSLGQMENEQFF.

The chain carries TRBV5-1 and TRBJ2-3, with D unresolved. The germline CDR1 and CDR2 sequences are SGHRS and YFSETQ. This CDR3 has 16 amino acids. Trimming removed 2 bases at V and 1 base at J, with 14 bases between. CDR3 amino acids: CASSFAVGVRTDTQYF. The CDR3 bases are TGCGCCAGCAGCTTCGCCGTCGGAGTCCGCACAGATACGCAGTATTTT. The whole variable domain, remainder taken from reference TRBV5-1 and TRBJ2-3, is KAGVTQTPRYLIKTRGQQVTLSCSPISGHRSVSWYQQTPGQGLQFLFEYFSETQRNKGNFPGRFSGRQFSNSRSEMNVSTLELGDSALYLCASSFAVGVRTDTQYFGPGTRLTVL.

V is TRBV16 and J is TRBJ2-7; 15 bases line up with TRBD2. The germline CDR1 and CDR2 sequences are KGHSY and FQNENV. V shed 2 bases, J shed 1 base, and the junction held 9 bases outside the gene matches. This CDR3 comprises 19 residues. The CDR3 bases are TGTGCCAGCAGCCAAGGAGGTGGGACTAGCGGGAGGAAATCCTACGAGCAGTACTTC. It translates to CASSQGGGTSGRKSYEQYF.

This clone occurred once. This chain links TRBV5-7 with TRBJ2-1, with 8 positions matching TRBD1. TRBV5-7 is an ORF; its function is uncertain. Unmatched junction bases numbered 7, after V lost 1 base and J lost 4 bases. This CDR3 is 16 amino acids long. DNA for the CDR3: TGTGCCAGCAGCTTGAACGGACAGGGCATATACAATGAGCAGTTCTTC. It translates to CASSLNGQGIYNEQFF.

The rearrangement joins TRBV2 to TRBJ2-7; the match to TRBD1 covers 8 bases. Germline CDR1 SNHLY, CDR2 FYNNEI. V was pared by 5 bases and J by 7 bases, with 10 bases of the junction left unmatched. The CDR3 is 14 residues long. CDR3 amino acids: CASSSPDRVGEQYF. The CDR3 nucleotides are TGTGCCAGCAGTTCTCCGGACAGGGTTGGAGAGCAGTACTTC. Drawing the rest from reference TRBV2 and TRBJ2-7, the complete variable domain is EPEVTQTPSHQVTQMGQEVILRCVPISNHLYFYWYRQILGQKVEFLVSFYNNEISEKSEIFDDQFSVERPDGSNFTLKIRSTKLEDSAMYFCASSSPDRVGEQYFGPGTRLTVT.

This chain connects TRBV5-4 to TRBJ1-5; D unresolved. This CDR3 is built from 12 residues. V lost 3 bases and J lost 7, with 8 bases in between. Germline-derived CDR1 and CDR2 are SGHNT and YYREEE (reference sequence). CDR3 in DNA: TGTGCCAGCAGCTCAGTCAACCAGCCCCAGCATTTT. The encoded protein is CASSSVNQPQHF.

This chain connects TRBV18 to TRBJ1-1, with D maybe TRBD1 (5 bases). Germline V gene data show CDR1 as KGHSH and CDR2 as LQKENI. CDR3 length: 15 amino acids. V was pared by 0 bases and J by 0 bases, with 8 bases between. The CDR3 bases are TGTGCCAGCTCACCACCAGCGGGGGTGAACACTGAAGCTTTCTTT. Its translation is CASSPPAGVNTEAFF.

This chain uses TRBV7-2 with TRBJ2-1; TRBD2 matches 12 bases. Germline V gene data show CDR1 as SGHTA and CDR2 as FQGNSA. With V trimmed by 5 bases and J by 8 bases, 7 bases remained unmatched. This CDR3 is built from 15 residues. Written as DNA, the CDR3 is TGTGCCAGCAGCCCCCTAGCGGGAGGGCACCATGAGCAGTTCTTC. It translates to CASSPLAGGHHEQFF.

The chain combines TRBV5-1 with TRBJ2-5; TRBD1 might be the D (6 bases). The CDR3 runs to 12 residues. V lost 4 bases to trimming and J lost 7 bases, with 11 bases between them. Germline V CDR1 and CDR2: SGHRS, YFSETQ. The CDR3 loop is CASSLPRGTQYF. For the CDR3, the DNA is TGCGCCAGCAGCCTCCCCAGGGGGACCCAGTACTTC.

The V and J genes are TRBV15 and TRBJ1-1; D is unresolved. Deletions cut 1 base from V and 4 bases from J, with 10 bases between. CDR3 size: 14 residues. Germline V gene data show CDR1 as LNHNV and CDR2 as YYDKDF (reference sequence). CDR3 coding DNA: TGTGCCACCAGCAGAGCCGGGTTTGGCACTGAAGCTTTCTTT. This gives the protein CATSRAGFGTEAFF.

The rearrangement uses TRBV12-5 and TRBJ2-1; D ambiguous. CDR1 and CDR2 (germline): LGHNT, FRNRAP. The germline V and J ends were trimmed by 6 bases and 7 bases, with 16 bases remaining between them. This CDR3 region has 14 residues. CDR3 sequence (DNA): TGTGCTAGTGGCTTCCACGGACGAGGTAATGAGCAGTTCTTC. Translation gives CASGFHGRGNEQFF. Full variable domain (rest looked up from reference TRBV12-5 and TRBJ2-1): DARVTQTPRHKVTEMGQEVTMRCQPILGHNTVFWYRQTMMQGLELLAYFRNRAPLDDSGMPKDRFSAEMPDATLATLKIQPSEPRDSAVYFCASGFHGRGNEQFFGPGTRLTVL.

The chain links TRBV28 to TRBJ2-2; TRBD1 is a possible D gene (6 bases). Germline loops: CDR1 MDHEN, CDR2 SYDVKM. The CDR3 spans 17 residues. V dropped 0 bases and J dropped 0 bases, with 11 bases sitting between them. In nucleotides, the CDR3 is TGTGCCAGCAGTTTATGGGAACAGGGCCCGAACACCGGGGAGCTGTTTTTT. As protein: CASSLWEQGPNTGELFF.